This entry is about one TCR beta chain. The data belong to a study of patients and donors after allogeneic stem cell transplantation. TCRdb passed the RT-PCR reads through MiXCR, listing each CDR3 protein once. The sample consists of 37,000 or so distinct CDR3 sequences, over 25% of them appearing once. V was trimmed by 6 bases and J by 4 bases, leaving 12 bases between them. The CDR3 is 14 residues long. Germline V gene sequence: CDR1 MNHEY, CDR2 SMNVEV (reference sequence). Sequencing was carried out using blood, either unsorted or a sorted T cell fraction (not recorded which). This sequence originates from a human donor who was either an allogeneic HSCT recipient or a stem cell or donor lymphocyte infusion donor (not recorded which). It is not recorded whose cells these are; they may come from a transplant donor. The genes are TRBV27 and TRBJ2-2; D is ambiguous. The CDR3 protein is CASRLIRATGELFF. The CDR3 bases are TGTGCCAGCAGACTTATAAGGGCCACCGGGGAGCTGTTTTTT.